The clone carrying this TCR beta chain came up many times. No antigen is known for it. The data derive from a study of neurological immune-mediated disorders. Notes on the study in general: TCR clonal expansion peaked in HTLV-1-associated myelopathy patients and was lowest in multiple sclerosis patients.

The authors produced cDNA by 5'RACE using 10-nucleotide random UMIs. TCRdb fed the 5' RACE reads into MiXCR, producing one record per CDR3 protein. The sample lists about 33,000 distinct CDR3 sequences, roughly 1.6% occurring once. The specimen was PBMCs. The sequence was collected from a woman aged 25 to 45 with multiple sclerosis.

The CDR3 coding sequence is TGCGCCAGCAGCTTGCCCGGACAGATCAACTATGGCTACACCTTC. Translation gives CASSLPGQINYGYTF. V and J are TRBV5-1 and TRBJ1-2; perhaps TRBD1 as D (6 bases). V was shortened by 1 base and J by 2 bases, with 12 bases between the two germline ends. The CDR3 extends over 15 amino acids. Germline loops: CDR1 SGHRS, CDR2 YFSETQ.